This T cell receptor (beta chain) emerged from a study of Graves' ophthalmopathy and Graves' hyperthyroidism. Study-level background: Upon initial diagnosis and before any treatment, peripheral blood was collected. Whole-study results and caveats: Ophthalmopathy progression predictions by the model showed approximately 79% specificity and approximately 67% sensitivity. Blood contained most expanded thyroid clonotypes exceeding 0.001 frequency.

Hyperthyroidism is called stable when no ophthalmopathy develops within 18 months of follow-up. Amplification of TCR beta CDR3 regions used RNA transcripts. First-round RT-PCR employed HTBI primers, with a second-round multiplex PCR after it. TCRdb itself ran the multiplex PCR reads through MiXCR, one entry per CDR3 protein. This sample carries under 800,000 distinct CDR3 sequences, 20% to 25% of them seen once, and the ten largest clones take roughly 6.9%. This clonotype was counted between two and nine times. What it binds is not known. Compared with germline, one end of the junction differs, possibly owing to a read error. The CDR3 is 16 amino acids.

The chain uses TRBV12-3 or TRBV12-4 and TRBJ2-5, with TRBD2 matching over 14 bases. This receptor was taken from a woman between 18 and 29 years old with stable Graves' hyperthyroidism. Some clones in this sample may be carry-over from other donors' samples. The material sequenced was peripheral blood. CDR3 nucleotide sequence: TGTGCCAGCAGCCTGGGGACTAGCGGGAGTAGGGAGACCCATTGCTTC. Its protein product is CASSLGTSGSRETHCF.